This TCR beta chain derives from a study of control samples from healthy donors and cancer patients. TCRdb's table, derived via immunoSEQ multiplex PCR, lists solely in-frame clones and lacks some. The sample lists 48,000 or so clones, about 93% occurring once. Sequenced material: PBMCs. The receptor comes from a woman aged 50 to 60 with head and neck cancer.

CDR3 sequence (DNA): TGTGCCACCAGCAGAGACCGGGGACTTCCCAATGAAAAACTGTTTTTT. Protein product: CATSRDRGLPNEKLFF. This chain connects TRBV15 to TRBJ1-4; tentatively, D is TRBD1 (5 bases). CDR1 is LNHNV and CDR2 is YYDKDF in the germline V gene (reference sequence). Trimming took 0 bases from V and 5 from J, leaving 13 bases between them. This CDR3 has 16 amino acids.